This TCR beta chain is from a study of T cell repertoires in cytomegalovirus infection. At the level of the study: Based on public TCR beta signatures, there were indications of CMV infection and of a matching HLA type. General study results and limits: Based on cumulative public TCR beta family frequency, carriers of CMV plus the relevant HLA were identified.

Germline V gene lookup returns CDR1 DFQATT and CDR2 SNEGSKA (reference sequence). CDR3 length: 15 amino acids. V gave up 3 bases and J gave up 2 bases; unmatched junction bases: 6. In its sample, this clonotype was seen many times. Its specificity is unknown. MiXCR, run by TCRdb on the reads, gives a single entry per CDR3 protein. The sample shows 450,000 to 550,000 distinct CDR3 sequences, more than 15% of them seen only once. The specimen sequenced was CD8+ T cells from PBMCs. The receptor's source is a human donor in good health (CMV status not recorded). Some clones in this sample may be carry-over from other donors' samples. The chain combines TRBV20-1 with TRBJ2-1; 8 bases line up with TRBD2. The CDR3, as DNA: TGCAGTGCTAGGGAACTAGCGGAGACCTACAATGAGCAGTTCTTC. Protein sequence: CSARELAETYNEQFF.